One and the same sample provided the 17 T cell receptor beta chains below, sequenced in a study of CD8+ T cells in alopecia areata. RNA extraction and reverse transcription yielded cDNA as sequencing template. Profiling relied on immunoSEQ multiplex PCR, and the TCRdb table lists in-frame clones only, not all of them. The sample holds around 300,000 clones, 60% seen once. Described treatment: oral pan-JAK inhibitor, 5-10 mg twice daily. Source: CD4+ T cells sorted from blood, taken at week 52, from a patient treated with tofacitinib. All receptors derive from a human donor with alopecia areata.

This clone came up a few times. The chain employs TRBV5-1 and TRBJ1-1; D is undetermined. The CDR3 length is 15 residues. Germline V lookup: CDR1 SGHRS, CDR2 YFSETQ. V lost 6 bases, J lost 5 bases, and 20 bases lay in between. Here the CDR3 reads CASTLTTVFGTEAFF. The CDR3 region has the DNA TGCGCCAGCACTTTAACGACGGTCTTTGGGACTGAAGCTTTCTTT.

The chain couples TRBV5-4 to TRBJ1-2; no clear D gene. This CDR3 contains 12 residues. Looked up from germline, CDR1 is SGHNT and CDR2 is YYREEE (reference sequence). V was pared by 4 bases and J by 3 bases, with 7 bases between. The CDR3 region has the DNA TGTGCCAGCAGCGAAGAGGACTATGGCTACACCTTC. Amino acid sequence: CASSEEDYGYTF.

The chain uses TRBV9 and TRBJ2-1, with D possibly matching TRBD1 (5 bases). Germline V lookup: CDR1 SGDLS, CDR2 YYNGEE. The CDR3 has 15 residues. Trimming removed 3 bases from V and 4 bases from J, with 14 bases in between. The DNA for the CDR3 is TGTGCCAGCAGCGCATCTTGGCAGGGATACAATGAGCAGTTCTTC. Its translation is CASSASWQGYNEQFF.

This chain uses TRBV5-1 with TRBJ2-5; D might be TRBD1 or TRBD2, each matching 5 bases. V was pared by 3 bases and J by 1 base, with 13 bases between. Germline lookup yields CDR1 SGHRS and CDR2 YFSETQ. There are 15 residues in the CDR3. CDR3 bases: TGCGCCAGCAGCTGGACCGGGACCCGCCAAGAGACCCAGTACTTC. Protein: CASSWTGTRQETQYF.

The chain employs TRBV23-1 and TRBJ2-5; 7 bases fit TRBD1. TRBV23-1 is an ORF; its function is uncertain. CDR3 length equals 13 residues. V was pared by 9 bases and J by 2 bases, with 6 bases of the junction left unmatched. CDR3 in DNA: TGCGCCAGAAGAGACAGGGAGCAAGAGACCCAGTACTTC. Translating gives CARRDREQETQYF.

CDR3 sequence: CASSQTGGYFEAFF. The CDR3 DNA reads as TGTGCCAGCAGTCAAACAGGGGGCTACTTTGAAGCTTTCTTT. The chain links TRBV6-5 to TRBJ1-1; 9 bases agree with TRBD1. Germline trimming cut 5 bases from V and 7 bases from J; bases unmatched to any gene: 8. The CDR3 is 14 residues long. From germline, CDR1 is MNHEY and CDR2 SVGAGI.

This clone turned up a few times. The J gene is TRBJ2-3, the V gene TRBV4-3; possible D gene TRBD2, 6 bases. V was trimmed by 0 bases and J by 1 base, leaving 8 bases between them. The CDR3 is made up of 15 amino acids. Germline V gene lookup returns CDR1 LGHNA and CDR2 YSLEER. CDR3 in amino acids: CASSQETGGTDTQYF. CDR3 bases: TGCGCCAGCAGCCAAGAGACGGGGGGCACAGATACGCAGTATTTT.

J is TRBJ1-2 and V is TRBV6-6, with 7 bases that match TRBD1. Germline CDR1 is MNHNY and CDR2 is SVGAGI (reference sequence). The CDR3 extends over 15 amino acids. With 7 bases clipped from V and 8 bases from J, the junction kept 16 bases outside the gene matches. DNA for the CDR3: TGTGCCAGCACTCCAAGTCGGACAGGCCCCTTCGGCTACACCTTC. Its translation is CASTPSRTGPFGYTF.

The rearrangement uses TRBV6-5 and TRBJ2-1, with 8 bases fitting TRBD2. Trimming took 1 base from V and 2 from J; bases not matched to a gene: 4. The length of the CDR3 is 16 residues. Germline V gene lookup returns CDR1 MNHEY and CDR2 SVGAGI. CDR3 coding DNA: TGTGCCAGCAGTTACTACGGCGGGGGGACCTACAATGAGCAGTTCTTC. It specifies CASSYYGGGTYNEQFF.

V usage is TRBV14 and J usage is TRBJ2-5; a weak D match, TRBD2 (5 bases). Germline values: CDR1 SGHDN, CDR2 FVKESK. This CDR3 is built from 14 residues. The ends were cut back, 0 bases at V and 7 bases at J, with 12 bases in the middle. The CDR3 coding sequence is TGTGCCAGCAGCCAAGAGATGAGTGCGGGGACCCAGTACTTC. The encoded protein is CASSQEMSAGTQYF.

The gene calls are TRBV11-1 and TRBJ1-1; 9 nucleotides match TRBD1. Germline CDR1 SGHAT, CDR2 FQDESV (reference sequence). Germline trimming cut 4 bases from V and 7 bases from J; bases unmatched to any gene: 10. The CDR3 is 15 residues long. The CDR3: CASSSKDRGAGEAFF. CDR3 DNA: TGTGCCAGCAGCTCGAAGGACAGGGGTGCGGGTGAAGCTTTCTTT.

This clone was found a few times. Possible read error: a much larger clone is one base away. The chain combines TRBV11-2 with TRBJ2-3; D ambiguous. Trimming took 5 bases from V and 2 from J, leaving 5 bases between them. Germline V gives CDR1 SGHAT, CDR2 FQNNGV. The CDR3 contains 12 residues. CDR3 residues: CASSPTTDTQYF. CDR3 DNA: TGTGCCAGCAGCCCGACCACAGATACGCAGTATTTT. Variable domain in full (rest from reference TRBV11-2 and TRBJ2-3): EAGVAQSPRYKIIEKRQSVAFWCNPISGHATLYWYQQILGQGPKLLIQFQNNGVVDDSQLPKDRFSAERLKGVDSTLKIQPAKLEDSAVYLCASSPTTDTQYFGPGTRLTVL.

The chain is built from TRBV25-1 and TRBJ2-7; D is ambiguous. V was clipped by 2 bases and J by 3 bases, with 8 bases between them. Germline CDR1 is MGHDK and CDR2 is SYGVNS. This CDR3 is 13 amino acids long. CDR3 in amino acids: CASSEVQLYEQYF. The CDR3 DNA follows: TGTGCCAGCAGTGAAGTCCAGCTCTACGAGCAGTACTTC.

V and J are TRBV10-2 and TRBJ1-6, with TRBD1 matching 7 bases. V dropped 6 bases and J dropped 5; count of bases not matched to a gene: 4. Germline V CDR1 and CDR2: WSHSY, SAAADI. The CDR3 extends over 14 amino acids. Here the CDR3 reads CASSRQGDNSPLHF. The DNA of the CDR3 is TGCGCCAGCAGCCGACAGGGTGATAATTCACCCCTCCACTTT.

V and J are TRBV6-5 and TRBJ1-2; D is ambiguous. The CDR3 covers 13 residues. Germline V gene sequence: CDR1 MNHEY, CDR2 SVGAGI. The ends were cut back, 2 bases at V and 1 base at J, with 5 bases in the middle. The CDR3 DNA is TGTGCCAGCAGTTACGGGGTTAACTATGGCTACACCTTC. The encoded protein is CASSYGVNYGYTF.

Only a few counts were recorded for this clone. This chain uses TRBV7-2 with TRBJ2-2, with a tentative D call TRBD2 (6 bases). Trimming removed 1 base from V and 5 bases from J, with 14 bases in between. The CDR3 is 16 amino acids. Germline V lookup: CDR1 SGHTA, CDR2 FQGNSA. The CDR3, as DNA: TGTGCCAGCAGCTTAGGTACTAGCCCGAGGACCGGGGAGCTGTTTTTT. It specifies CASSLGTSPRTGELFF.

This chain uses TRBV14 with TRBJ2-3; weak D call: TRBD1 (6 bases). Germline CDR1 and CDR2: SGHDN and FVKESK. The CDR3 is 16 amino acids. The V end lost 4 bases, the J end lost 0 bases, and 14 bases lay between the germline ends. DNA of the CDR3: TGTGCCAGCAGCCCGACAGGAGGCCTTAGCACAGATACGCAGTATTTT. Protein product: CASSPTGGLSTDTQYF.